Below are 29 T cell receptor beta chains sequenced from a single sample in a study of T-cell memory formation after mild COVID-19. TCRdb redid the calling of the 5' RACE reads with MiXCR, one entry per CDR3 protein. The sample holds roughly 110,000 distinct CDR3 sequences, 14% seen once. The sequencing sample was made of PBMCs or a T cell subset sorted from them (not recorded which). The receptors were sampled from a man younger than 35 who had mild COVID-19 (a few samples of this study predate the infection). Cell type and time point are not known.

The chain joins TRBV14 to TRBJ2-5; D gene unclear. The CDR3 loop spans 13 amino acids. Trimming cost V 1 base and J 4 bases, with 7 bases left between them. Germline assignment: CDR1 SGHDN and CDR2 FVKESK. The CDR3 coding sequence is TGTGCCAGCAGCCAAGGCTGGGGAGAGACCCAGTACTTC. The encoded protein is CASSQGWGETQYF.

The CDR3 loop is CASSPPGRAGGNNEQFF. In DNA form, the CDR3 reads TGTGCCAGCAGCCCCCCTGGGAGAGCGGGGGGAAACAATGAGCAGTTCTTC. The chain carries TRBV9 and TRBJ2-1; 9 bases line up with TRBD2. Per germline, CDR1 SGDLS and CDR2 YYNGEE. The CDR3 loop spans 17 amino acids. The ends lost 4 bases at V and 5 bases at J; junction bases unmatched: 13.

Many counts were recorded for this clonotype. The chain couples TRBV27 to TRBJ1-6; D uncertain. The CDR3 extends over 12 amino acids. Germline values: CDR1 MNHEY, CDR2 SMNVEV (reference sequence). Trimming pared 5 bases from V and 7 bases from J, leaving 6 bases between. CDR3 bases: TGTGCCAGCAGTCCACCCAATTCACCCCTCCACTTT. Amino acids: CASSPPNSPLHF.

This clonotype came up a few times. V is TRBV7-9 and J is TRBJ1-4; the match to TRBD1 covers 8 bases. The germline V gene has CDR1 SEHNR and CDR2 FQNEAQ (reference sequence). Trimming cost V 7 bases and J 0 bases; bases outside gene matches: 10. The CDR3 extends over 17 amino acids. This chain's CDR3 is CASTDDRGVATNEKLFF. The DNA for the CDR3 is TGTGCCAGCACCGACGACAGGGGAGTCGCAACTAATGAAAAACTGTTTTTT.

This clonotype has ten or more counts. The chain uses TRBV6-4 and TRBJ2-1; D may be TRBD1 (6 bases). The V and J ends lost 0 bases and 9 bases respectively, with 15 bases between them. CDR3 length: 15 amino acids. Germline V CDR1 and CDR2: MRHNA, SNTAGT. The DNA of the CDR3 is TGTGCCAGCAGTGACTCATCAGGGGCGGTGAGTGAGCAGTTCTTC. It specifies CASSDSSGAVSEQFF.

This clonotype has just a few counts. V usage is TRBV9 and J usage is TRBJ2-1, with 9 bases aligning to TRBD1. Germline V gene sequence: CDR1 SGDLS, CDR2 YYNGEE. The CDR3 is 16 amino acids. With V trimmed by 3 bases and J by 4 bases, 8 bases remained unmatched. The CDR3 is CASSAGTGQGYNEQFF. In nucleotides, the CDR3 is TGTGCCAGCAGCGCCGGTACGGGACAGGGTTACAATGAGCAGTTCTTC.

This clonotype was found a few times. CDR3 sequence (DNA): TGTGCCACCAGTGAGAACCCGGGCACCGGGGAGCTGTTTTTT. Protein sequence: CATSENPGTGELFF. This sequence joins TRBV24-1 and TRBJ2-2; D unclear. V lost 4 bases and J 4 bases, leaving 9 bases between the germline ends. The CDR3 is 14 amino acids. Germline values: CDR1 KGHDR, CDR2 SFDVKD.

This clonotype was counted a few times. The CDR3 region has the DNA TGCAGTGCTAGAGAGGGGCGGGGGTATGAGCAGTTCTTC. Translated: CSAREGRGYEQFF. The rearrangement links TRBV20-1 to TRBJ2-1; TRBD2 aligns across 7 bases. The CDR3 is made up of 13 amino acids. Germline lookup yields CDR1 DFQATT and CDR2 SNEGSKA (reference sequence). J lost 8 bases, V lost 0 bases, and 4 bases had no gene match.

The chain carries TRBV10-3 and TRBJ2-6; D unresolved. The CDR3 extends over 14 amino acids. The V and J ends lost 10 bases and 4 bases respectively, with 14 bases between them. CDR1 and CDR2 (germline): ENHRY, SYGVKD. This CDR3 reads CATGVGYGANVLTF. CDR3 sequence (DNA): TGTGCCACCGGAGTCGGGTACGGGGCCAACGTCCTGACTTTC.

This sequence joins TRBV20-1 and TRBJ1-1; D is perhaps TRBD1 (5 bases). V lost 3 bases to trimming and J lost 2 bases, with 10 bases between them. Germline CDR1 reads DFQATT; CDR2 reads SNEGSKA (reference sequence). The CDR3 totals 13 residues. CDR3 nucleotides: TGCAGTGCTAGCTGGGGCATTAACACTGAAGCTTTCTTT. Amino acid sequence: CSASWGINTEAFF.

This clonotype has a count of ten or more. CDR3 amino acids: CASSLEGHEQYF. The CDR3 DNA is TGCGCCAGCAGCTTGGAGGGGCACGAGCAGTACTTC. The chain has TRBV5-1 and TRBJ2-7; a weak D match, TRBD1 (5 bases). Trimming cost V 0 bases and J 5 bases, with 6 bases left between them. This CDR3 has 12 amino acids. Germline CDR1 reads SGHRS; CDR2 reads YFSETQ.

This clonotype was counted only a few times. The gene calls are TRBV11-2 and TRBJ1-1; no definite D call. Per germline, CDR1 SGHAT and CDR2 FQNNGV. This CDR3 spans 11 amino acids. V dropped 5 bases and J dropped 10 bases, with 11 bases sitting between them. CDR3 protein: CASSLTQVAFF. The CDR3 DNA reads as TGTGCCAGCAGCCTAACCCAAGTAGCTTTCTTT.

This clonotype was observed a few times. The chain has TRBV27 and TRBJ1-2; 7 bases align to TRBD1. Germline V gene sequence: CDR1 MNHEY, CDR2 SMNVEV (reference sequence). The length of the CDR3 is 11 residues. V shed 6 bases and J 8 bases; nucleotides not matched to a gene: 3. CDR3 region: CASSGGGGYTF. CDR3 bases: TGTGCCAGCAGCGGAGGGGGCGGCTACACCTTC.

The chain has TRBV12-3 or TRBV12-4 and TRBJ2-1; D may match TRBD1 or TRBD2 (5 bases each). The ends were cut back, 4 bases at V and 11 bases at J, with 9 bases in the middle. The CDR3 contains 11 residues. The CDR3 DNA is TGTGCCAGCAGTTCCCCGGGGCAGCAGTTCTTC. Amino acids: CASSSPGQQFF.

V is TRBV12-5 and J is TRBJ2-2; D possibly matches TRBD1 or TRBD2 (5 bases each). The V and J ends lost 7 bases and 6 bases respectively, with 18 bases between them. The CDR3 runs 15 residues. Looked up from germline, CDR1 is LGHNT and CDR2 is FRNRAP. The CDR3 bases are TGTGCTAGTGCCCAAAGGGACGGTCCCTCCGGGGAGCTGTTTTTT. Its translation: CASAQRDGPSGELFF.

This clonotype appeared a few times. V is TRBV7-8 and J is TRBJ1-1; D is undetermined. CDR1 and CDR2 (germline): SGHVS, FQNEAQ. The CDR3 is 13 residues long. The V end was cut by 5 bases, the J end by 3 bases, with 10 bases between. The CDR3 bases are TGTGCCAGCAGCCCGCCCACAGACACTGAAGCTTTCTTT. Amino acids: CASSPPTDTEAFF.

The chain is built from TRBV12-3 or TRBV12-4 and TRBJ1-6, with D possibly being TRBD1 (5 bases). The CDR3 loop spans 13 amino acids. V dropped 5 bases and J dropped 8 bases, with 10 bases sitting between them. CDR3 loop: CASSPGLDSPLHF. CDR3 DNA sequence: TGTGCCAGCAGTCCGGGACTGGATTCACCCCTCCACTTT.

This clonotype was detected a few times. V is TRBV4-1 and J is TRBJ2-1; D is unresolved. Germline CDR1 and CDR2: MGHRA and YSYEKL. This CDR3 comprises 15 residues. Trimming took 1 base from V and 3 from J, leaving 10 bases between them. The CDR3 loop reads CASSQVANYYNEQFF. Written as DNA, the CDR3 is TGCGCCAGCAGCCAAGTTGCTAACTACTACAATGAGCAGTTCTTC.

In this sample, this clonotype turned up once. V and J are TRBV6-5 and TRBJ1-1; maybe TRBD1 (6 bases). Germline V gene data show CDR1 as MNHEY and CDR2 as SVGAGI. The V gene lost 8 bases and the J gene lost 6 bases, with 13 bases spanning the gap. There are 12 residues in the CDR3. The CDR3, as DNA: TGTGCCAGCGGGGTCGGGACACCTGAAGCTTTCTTT. Its protein is CASGVGTPEAFF.

The genes are TRBV6-2 or TRBV6-3 and TRBJ2-2, with 7 bases lining up with TRBD2. The CDR3 contains 14 residues. CDR1 is MNHEY, CDR2 SVGEGT, per germline. V lost 7 bases, J lost 7 bases, and 9 bases stayed unmatched. CDR3 bases: TGTGCCAGCACCAACCTCGGGAGGATCGGGGAGCTGTTTTTT. It specifies CASTNLGRIGELFF.

Ten or more counts support this clonotype. V and J are TRBV6-5 and TRBJ2-3; 8 bases are a match to TRBD2. The CDR3 contains 15 residues. The V gene's germline CDR1 is MNHEY and CDR2 SVGAGI. Unmatched junction bases numbered 3, after V lost 1 base and J lost 3 bases. The DNA for the CDR3 is TGTGCCAGCAGTTACTTGGGCGGGGGGACAGATACGCAGTATTTT. It yields the protein CASSYLGGGTDTQYF.

This clonotype occurred many times. V gene TRBV7-9 combines with J gene TRBJ2-3; 10 nucleotides align to TRBD2. Germline trimming cut 5 bases from V and 2 bases from J; bases unmatched to any gene: 7. From germline, CDR1 is SEHNR and CDR2 FQNEAQ (reference sequence). The CDR3 contains 16 residues. The CDR3 loop reads CASSATSGEDTDTQYF. In DNA form, the CDR3 reads TGTGCCAGCAGCGCCACTAGCGGGGAAGACACAGATACGCAGTATTTT.

In DNA, the CDR3 is TGTGCCAGCACCAATACCCCCAACCACGAGCAGTACGTC. Translating gives CASTNTPNHEQYV. This chain uses TRBV6-6 with TRBJ2-7; D is unresolved. V lost 7 bases and J lost 5, with 15 bases in between. Looked up from germline, CDR1 is MNHNY and CDR2 is SVGAGI (reference sequence). CDR3 length: 13 amino acids.

In this sample, this clonotype turned up a few times. The J gene is TRBJ2-3, the V gene TRBV7-2, with D tentatively TRBD2 (6 bases). Germline V gene sequence: CDR1 SGHTA, CDR2 FQGNSA. This CDR3 spans 14 amino acids. V shed 1 base and J shed 6 bases, with 11 bases lying between them. CDR3 amino acids: CASSLVLSGDTQYF. The CDR3 nucleotides read TGTGCCAGCAGCTTAGTTCTCAGCGGGGATACGCAGTATTTT.

The sample holds many counts of this clonotype. The chain is built from TRBV20-1 and TRBJ2-1, with 7 bases matching TRBD1. The CDR3 covers 15 residues. V dropped 0 bases and J dropped 7; count of bases not matched to a gene: 9. The germline V gene has CDR1 DFQATT and CDR2 SNEGSKA (reference sequence). CDR3 in DNA: TGCAGTGCTAGAGATAAAGGGGGCTGGTGGAATGAGCAGTTCTTC. Translated: CSARDKGGWWNEQFF.

This clonotype was detected ten times or more. The CDR3 nucleotides are TGTGCCAGCAGCTTAGTGGTCCCAGATCCTTTACACCTTGCAACTAATGAAAAACTGTTTTTT. Translation gives CASSLVVPDPLHLATNEKLFF. The chain uses TRBV7-9 and TRBJ1-4; D is uncertain. The CDR3 sequence is 21 residues long. The V gene's germline CDR1 is SEHNR and CDR2 FQNEAQ (reference sequence). The ends were cut back, 1 base at V and 0 bases at J, with 24 bases in the middle.

This clonotype was seen only a few times. The chain links TRBV7-9 to TRBJ2-7, with D hard to call. Germline V gene lookup returns CDR1 SEHNR and CDR2 FQNEAQ (reference sequence). CDR3 length: 12 residues. V shed 5 bases and J shed 5 bases, with 10 bases lying between them. In DNA form, the CDR3 reads TGTGCCAGCAGCGCTGGTCGCCACGAGCAGTACTTC. Amino acid sequence: CASSAGRHEQYF.

The chain recombines TRBV9 with TRBJ1-1; perhaps TRBD1 as D (5 bases). The CDR3 is 14 residues long. V lost 3 bases, J lost 5 bases, and 14 bases lay in between. Germline V gives CDR1 SGDLS, CDR2 YYNGEE. Written as DNA, the CDR3 is TGTGCCAGCAGCGGTGACAAGGGGAGGACTGAAGCTTTCTTT. As protein: CASSGDKGRTEAFF.

As to this clonotype: A much larger clone lies one base from this, so it may be a read error. The genes are TRBV4-3 and TRBJ2-7; no firm D call. CDR3 length equals 15 residues. The germline V gene encodes CDR1 LGHNA and CDR2 YSLEER. Trimming removed 0 bases from V and 2 bases from J, with 11 bases in between. The CDR3 DNA reads as TGCGCCAGCAGCCAAGACTCCCATTCAACCTACGAGCAGTACTTC. Protein: CASSQDSHSTYEQYF.